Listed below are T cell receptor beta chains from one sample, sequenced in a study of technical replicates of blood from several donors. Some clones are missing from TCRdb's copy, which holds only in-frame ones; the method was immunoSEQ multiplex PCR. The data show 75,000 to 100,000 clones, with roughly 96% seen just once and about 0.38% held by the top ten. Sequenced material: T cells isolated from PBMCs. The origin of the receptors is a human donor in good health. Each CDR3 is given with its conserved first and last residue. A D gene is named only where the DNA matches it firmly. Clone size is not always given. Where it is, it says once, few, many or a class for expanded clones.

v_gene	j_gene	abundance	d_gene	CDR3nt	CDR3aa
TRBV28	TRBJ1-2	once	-	TGTGCCAGCAGTTTAGCAACAGCCCTCTATGGCTACACCTTC	CASSLATALYGYTF
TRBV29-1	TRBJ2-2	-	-	TGCAGCGTTGAGAAGGGGACCGGGGAGCTGTTTTTT	CSVEKGTGELFF
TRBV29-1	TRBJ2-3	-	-	TGCAGCGCTCTCCGGACTTCTAGCCTCACAGATACGCAGTATTTT	CSALRTSSLTDTQYF
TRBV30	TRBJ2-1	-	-	TGTGCCTGGAGTCGGCGAGGGCTTAGCTCCTACAATGAGCAGTTCTTC	CAWSRRGLSSYNEQFF
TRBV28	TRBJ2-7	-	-	TGTGCCAGCAGTTTGATTAGCGGCCAATACTACGAGCAGTACTTC	CASSLISGQYYEQYF
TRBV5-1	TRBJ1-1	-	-	TGCGCCAGCAGCTTACGAGGGAACACTGAAGCTTTCTTT	CASSLRGNTEAFF
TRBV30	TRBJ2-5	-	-	TGTGCCTGGAATCGAGCTTTACAAGAGACCCAGTACTTC	CAWNRALQETQYF
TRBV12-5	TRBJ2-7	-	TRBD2	TGTCCGTCCCTGGCGGGAGCCACCTACGAGCAGTACTTC	CPSLAGATYEQYF
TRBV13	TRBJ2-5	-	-	TGTGCCAGCAGCCCGATCAGACAAGAGACCCAGTACTTC	CASSPIRQETQYF
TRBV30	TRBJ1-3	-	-	TGTGCCTGGAGTAAAGGGGGATCTGGAAACACCATATATTTT	CAWSKGGSGNTIYF
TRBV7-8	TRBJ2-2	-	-	TGTGCCAGCAGCTTATTCCACGGGGAGGCTAACACCGGGGAGCTGTTTTTT	CASSLFHGEANTGELFF
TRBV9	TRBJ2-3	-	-	TGTGCCAGCAGCTCTACAGGCTACACAGATACGCAGTATTTT	CASSSTGYTDTQYF
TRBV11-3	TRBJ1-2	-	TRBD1	TGTGCCAGCAGCTTAGTCTGGGGACAGGGGCAGGACTATGGCTACACCTTC	CASSLVWGQGQDYGYTF
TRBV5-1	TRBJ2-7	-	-	TGCGCCAGCAGCTTGAGCCCAGGATACTACGAGCAGTACTTC	CASSLSPGYYEQYF
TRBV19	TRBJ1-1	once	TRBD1	TGTGCCAGTAGAGACAGGGGGCGCTTCACTGAAGCTTTCTTT	CASRDRGRFTEAFF
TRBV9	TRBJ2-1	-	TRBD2	TGTGCCAGCAGCGAGAGCGGGAGAAGATTTGAGCAGTTCTTC	CASSESGRRFEQFF
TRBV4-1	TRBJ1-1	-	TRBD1	TGCGCCAGCAGCCAAGATGTTCGGACAGGGAGAACTGAAGCTTTCTTT	CASSQDVRTGRTEAFF
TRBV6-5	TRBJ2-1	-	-	TGTGCCAGCAGTCCACAGGGACCCTACAATGAGCAGTTCTTC	CASSPQGPYNEQFF
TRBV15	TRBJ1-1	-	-	TGTGCCACCAGGCCGGTTGAGACTGAAGCTTTCTTT	CATRPVETEAFF
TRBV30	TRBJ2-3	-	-	TGTACCGGCGCCTCATCGGGTACGCAGTATTTT	CTGASSGTQYF
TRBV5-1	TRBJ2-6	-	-	TGCGCCAGCAGCTTGTCTTGGACAGCCTCTGGGGCCAACGTCCTGACTTTC	CASSLSWTASGANVLTF
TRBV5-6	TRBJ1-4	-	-	TGTGCCAGCAGCTTGTCTCCCCTAATGGAAAAACTGTTTTTT	CASSLSPLMEKLFF
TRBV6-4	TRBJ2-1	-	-	TGTGCCAGCAGTCTAGACGGAAACAATGAGCAGTTCTTC	CASSLDGNNEQFF
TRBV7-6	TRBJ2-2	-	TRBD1	TGTGCCAGCAGCTCGACAGGGGGTACCGGGGAGCTGTTTTTT	CASSSTGGTGELFF
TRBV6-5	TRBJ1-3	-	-	TGTGCCAGCAGTTACGGGGGCGCATACTCTGGAAACACCATATATTTT	CASSYGGAYSGNTIYF
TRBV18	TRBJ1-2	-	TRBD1	TGTGCCAGCTCACTGGGGACAGCTAACTATGGCTACACCTTC	CASSLGTANYGYTF
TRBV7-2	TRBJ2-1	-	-	TGTGCCAGCAGCCCCTTAGGTCTAGATAACAATGAGCAGTTCTTC	CASSPLGLDNNEQFF
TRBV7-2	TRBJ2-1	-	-	TGTGCCAGCAGCATACTAGGAACCCCCTACAATGAGCAGTTCTTC	CASSILGTPYNEQFF
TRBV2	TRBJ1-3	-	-	TGTGCCAGCAGTGAGCCAAACAGCCTTATGTCTGGAAACACCATATATTTT	CASSEPNSLMSGNTIYF
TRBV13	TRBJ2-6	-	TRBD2	TGTGCCAGCAGACCACCGGGGGGGGTGTCCTCTGGGGCCAACGTCCTGACTTTC	CASRPPGGVSSGANVLTF
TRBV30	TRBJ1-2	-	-	TGTGCCTGGAGTTTGGCAGGGGTCGGTAATGGCTACACCTTC	CAWSLAGVGNGYTF
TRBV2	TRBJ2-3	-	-	TGTGCCAGCAGTGAACAGGGATCTAGCACAGATACGCAGTATTTT	CASSEQGSSTDTQYF
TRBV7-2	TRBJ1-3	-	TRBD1	TGTGCCAGCAGCTTCGCCGGGACAGTAATTTTT	CASSFAGTVIF
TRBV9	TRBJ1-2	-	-	TGTGCCAGCAGCGTAGGACAGGAAAGTGGCTACACCTTC	CASSVGQESGYTF
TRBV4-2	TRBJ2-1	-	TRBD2	TGTGCCAGCAGCCCCTGGACTAGCGGGAGGAATGAGCAGTTCTTC	CASSPWTSGRNEQFF
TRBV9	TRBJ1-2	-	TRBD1	TGTGCCAGCAGCGTAGGGGGACAGGGATTTGATGGCTACACCTTC	CASSVGGQGFDGYTF
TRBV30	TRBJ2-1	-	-	TGTGCCTGGATGAGAGTAGCGGCCTACAATGAGCAGTTCTTC	CAWMRVAAYNEQFF
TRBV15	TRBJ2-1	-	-	TGTGCCACCAGCAGAGATGCCACAGGGATCCCCAATGAGCAGTTCTTC	CATSRDATGIPNEQFF
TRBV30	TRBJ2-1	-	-	TGTGCCTGGCAGTCCGGGGATGAGCAGTTCTTC	CAWQSGDEQFF
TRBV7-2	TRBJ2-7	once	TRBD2	TGTGCCAGCAGCTCCACTAGCGGGAGAGCCTACGAGCAGTACTTC	CASSSTSGRAYEQYF